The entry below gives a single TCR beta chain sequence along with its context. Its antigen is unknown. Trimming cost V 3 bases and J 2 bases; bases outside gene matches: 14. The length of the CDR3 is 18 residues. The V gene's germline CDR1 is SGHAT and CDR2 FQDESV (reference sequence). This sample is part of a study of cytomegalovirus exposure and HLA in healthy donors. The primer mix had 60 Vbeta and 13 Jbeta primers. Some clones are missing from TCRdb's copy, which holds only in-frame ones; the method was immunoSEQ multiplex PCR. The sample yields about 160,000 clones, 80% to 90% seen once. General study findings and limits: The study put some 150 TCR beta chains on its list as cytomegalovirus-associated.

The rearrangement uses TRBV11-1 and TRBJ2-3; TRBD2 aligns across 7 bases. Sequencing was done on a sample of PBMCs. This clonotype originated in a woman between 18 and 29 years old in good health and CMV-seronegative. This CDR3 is CASSFFLASSGNTDTQYF. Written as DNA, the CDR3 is TGTGCCAGCAGCTTTTTTTTGGCGTCTAGCGGCAACACAGATACGCAGTATTTT.